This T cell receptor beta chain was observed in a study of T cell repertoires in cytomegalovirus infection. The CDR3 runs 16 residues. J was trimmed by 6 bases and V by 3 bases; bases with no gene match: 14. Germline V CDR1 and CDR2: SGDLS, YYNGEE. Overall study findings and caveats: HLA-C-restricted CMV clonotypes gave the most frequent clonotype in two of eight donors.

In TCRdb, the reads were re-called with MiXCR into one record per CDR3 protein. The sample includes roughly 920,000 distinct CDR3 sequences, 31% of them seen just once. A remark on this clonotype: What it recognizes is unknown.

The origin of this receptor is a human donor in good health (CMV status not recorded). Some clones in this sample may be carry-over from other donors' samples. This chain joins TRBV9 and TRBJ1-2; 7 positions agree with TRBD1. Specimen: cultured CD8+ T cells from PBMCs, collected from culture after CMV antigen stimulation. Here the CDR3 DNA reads TGTGCCAGCAGCGAGATACCGGGACAGAGTAAGAATGGCTACACCTTC. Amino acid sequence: CASSEIPGQSKNGYTF.